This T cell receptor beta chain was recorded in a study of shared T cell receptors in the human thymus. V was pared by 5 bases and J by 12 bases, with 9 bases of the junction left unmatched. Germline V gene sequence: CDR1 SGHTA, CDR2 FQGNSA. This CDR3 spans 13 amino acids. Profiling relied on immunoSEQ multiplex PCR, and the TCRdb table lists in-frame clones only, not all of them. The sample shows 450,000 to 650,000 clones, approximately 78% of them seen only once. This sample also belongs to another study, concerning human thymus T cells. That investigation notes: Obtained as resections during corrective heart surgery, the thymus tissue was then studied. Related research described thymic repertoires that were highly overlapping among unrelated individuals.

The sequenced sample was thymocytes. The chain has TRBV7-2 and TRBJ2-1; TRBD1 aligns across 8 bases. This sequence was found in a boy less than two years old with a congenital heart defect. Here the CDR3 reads CASSPGPGQGQFF. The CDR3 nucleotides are TGTGCCAGCAGCCCGGGCCCCGGACAGGGGCAGTTCTTC. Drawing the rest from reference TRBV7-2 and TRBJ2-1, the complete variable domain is GAGVSQSPSNKVTEKGKDVELRCDPISGHTALYWYRQSLGQGLEFLIYFQGNSAPDKSGLPSDRFSAERTGGSVSTLTIQRTQQEDSAVYLCASSPGPGQGQFFGPGTRLTVL.